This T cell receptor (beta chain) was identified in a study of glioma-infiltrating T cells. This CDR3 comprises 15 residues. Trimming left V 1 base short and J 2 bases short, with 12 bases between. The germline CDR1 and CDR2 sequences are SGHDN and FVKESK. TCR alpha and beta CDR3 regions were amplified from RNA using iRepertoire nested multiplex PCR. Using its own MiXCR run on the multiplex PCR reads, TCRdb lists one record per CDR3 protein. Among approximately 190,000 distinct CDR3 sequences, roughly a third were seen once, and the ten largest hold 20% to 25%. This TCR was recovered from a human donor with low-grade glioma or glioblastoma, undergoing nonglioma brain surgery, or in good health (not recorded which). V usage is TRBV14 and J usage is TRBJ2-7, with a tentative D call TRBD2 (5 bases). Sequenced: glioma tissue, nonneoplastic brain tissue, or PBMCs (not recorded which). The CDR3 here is CASSQGGDFPYEQYF. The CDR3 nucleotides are TGTGCCAGCAGCCAAGGGGGAGACTTCCCCTACGAGCAGTACTTC.